Included here is one T cell receptor beta chain sequence, with context. The data belong to a study of control samples from healthy donors and cancer patients. CDR3 size: 13 residues. Deletions cut 6 bases from V and 9 bases from J, with 12 bases between. Germline CDR1 MRHNA, CDR2 SNTAGT. Profiling relied on immunoSEQ multiplex PCR, and the TCRdb table lists in-frame clones only, not all of them. Among some 150,000 clones listed, about 90% were seen once. The sequenced material came from blood. The chain couples TRBV6-4 to TRBJ1-6, with a weak D call TRBD1 (5 bases). This sequence originates from a man aged 30-40 years in good health. The CDR3 nucleotides are TGTGCCAGCAGCCACGATGGGGGTTCACCCCTCCACTTT. This translates into CASSHDGGSPLHF.